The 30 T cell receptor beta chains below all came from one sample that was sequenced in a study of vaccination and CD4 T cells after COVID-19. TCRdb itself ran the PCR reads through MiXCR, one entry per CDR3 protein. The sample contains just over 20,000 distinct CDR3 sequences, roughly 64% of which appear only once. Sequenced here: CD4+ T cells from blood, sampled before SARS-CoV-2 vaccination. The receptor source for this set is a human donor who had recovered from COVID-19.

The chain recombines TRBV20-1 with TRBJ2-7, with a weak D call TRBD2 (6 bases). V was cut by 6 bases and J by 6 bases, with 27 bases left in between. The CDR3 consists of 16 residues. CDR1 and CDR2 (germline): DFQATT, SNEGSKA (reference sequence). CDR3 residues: CSAPYGGSGTFGEQYF. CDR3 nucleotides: TGCAGTGCCCCCTACGGGGGATCGGGGACCTTCGGCGAGCAGTACTTC.

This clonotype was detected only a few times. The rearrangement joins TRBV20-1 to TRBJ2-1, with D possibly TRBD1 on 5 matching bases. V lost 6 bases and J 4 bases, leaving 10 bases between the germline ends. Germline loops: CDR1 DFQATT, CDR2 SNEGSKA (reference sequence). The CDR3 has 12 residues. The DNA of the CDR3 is TGCAGTGCAGGACAAGTGTACAATGAGCAGTTCTTC. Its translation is CSAGQVYNEQFF.

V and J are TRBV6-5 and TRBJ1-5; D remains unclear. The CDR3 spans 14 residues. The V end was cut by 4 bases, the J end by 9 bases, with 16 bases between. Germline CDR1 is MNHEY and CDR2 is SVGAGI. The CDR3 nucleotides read TGTGCCAGCAGTTCCCTGAAATCACGGGGGCCCCAGCATTTT. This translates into CASSSLKSRGPQHF.

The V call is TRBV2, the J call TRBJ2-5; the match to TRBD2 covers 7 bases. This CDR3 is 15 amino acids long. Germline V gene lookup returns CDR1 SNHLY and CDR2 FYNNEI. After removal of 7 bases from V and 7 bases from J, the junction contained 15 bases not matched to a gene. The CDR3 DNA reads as TGTGCCAGCAATTCCCAGGGCTCGGGGGGAGGGACCCAGTACTTC. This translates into CASNSQGSGGGTQYF.

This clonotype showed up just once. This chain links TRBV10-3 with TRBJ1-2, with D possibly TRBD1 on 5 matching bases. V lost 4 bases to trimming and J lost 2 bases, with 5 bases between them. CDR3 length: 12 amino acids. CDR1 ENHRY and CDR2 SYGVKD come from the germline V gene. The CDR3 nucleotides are TGTGCCATCAGTGGACAGAACTATGGCTACACCTTC. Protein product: CAISGQNYGYTF.

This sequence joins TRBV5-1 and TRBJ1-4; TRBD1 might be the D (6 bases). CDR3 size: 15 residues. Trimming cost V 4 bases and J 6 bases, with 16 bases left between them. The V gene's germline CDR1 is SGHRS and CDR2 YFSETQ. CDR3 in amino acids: CASSLVPGGDEKLFF. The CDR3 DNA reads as TGCGCCAGCAGCCTGGTCCCGGGGGGCGATGAAAAACTGTTTTTT.

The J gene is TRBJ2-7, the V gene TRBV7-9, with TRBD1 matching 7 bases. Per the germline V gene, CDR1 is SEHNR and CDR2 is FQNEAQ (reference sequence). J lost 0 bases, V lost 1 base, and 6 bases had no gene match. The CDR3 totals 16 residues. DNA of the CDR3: TGTGCCAGCAGCTTAGAGGGACAGACCTACTCCTACGAGCAGTACTTC. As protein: CASSLEGQTYSYEQYF.

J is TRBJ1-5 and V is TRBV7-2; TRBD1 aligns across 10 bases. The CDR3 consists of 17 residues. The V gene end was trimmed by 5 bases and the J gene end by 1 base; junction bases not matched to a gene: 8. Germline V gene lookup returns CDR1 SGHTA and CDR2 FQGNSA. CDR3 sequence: CASSPGQGKGSNQPQHF. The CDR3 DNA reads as TGTGCCAGCAGCCCGGGACAGGGGAAGGGAAGCAATCAGCCCCAGCATTTT.

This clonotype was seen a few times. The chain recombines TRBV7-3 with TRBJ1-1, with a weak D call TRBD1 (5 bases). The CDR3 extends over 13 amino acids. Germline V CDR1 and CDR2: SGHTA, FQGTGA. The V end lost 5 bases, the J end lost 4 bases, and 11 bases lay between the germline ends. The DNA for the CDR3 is TGTGCCAGCAGCCCCCACGGGACCACTGAAGCTTTCTTT. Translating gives CASSPHGTTEAFF.

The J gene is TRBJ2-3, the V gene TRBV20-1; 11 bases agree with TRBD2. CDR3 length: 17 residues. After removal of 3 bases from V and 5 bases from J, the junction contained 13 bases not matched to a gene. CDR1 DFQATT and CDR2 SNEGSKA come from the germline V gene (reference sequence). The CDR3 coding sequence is TGCAGTGCTAGGGCTTCGTTTTCTAGCGGGAGGAAAGATACGCAGTATTTT. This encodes CSARASFSSGRKDTQYF.

CDR3 protein: CASSLAGGEQYF. CDR3 bases: TGTGCCAGCAGCTTAGCAGGGGGCGAGCAGTACTTC. This chain links TRBV11-2 with TRBJ2-7, with 7 nucleotides matching TRBD1. CDR1 and CDR2 (germline): SGHAT, FQNNGV. J was trimmed by 6 bases and V by 1 base; bases with no gene match: 0. CDR3 length: 12 residues.

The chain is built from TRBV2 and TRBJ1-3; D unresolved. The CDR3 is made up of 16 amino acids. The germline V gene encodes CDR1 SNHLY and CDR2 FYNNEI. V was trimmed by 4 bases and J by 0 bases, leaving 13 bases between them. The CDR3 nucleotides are TGTGCCAGCAGTGCGTGGCGCGACAACTCTGGAAACACCATATATTTT. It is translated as CASSAWRDNSGNTIYF.

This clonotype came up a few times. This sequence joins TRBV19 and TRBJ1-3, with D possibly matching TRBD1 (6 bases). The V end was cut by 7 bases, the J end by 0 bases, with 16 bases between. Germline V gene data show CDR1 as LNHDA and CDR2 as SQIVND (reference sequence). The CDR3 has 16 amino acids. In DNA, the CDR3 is TGTGCCAGTATCAGGGGAGGCCTCAACTCTGGAAACACCATATATTTT. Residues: CASIRGGLNSGNTIYF.

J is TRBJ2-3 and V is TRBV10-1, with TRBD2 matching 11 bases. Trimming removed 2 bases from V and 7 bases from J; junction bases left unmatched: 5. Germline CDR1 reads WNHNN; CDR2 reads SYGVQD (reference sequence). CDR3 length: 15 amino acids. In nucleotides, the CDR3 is TGCGCCAGCAGTGAGGTAGCGGGAGGGCCTTATACGCAGTATTTT. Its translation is CASSEVAGGPYTQYF.

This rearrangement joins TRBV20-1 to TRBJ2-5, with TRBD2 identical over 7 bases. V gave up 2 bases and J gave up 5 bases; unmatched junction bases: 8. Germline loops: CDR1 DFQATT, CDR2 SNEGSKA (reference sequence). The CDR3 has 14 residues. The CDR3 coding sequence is TGCAGTGCTAGACGGGGGGAGTATGGGGAGACCCAGTACTTC. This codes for CSARRGEYGETQYF.

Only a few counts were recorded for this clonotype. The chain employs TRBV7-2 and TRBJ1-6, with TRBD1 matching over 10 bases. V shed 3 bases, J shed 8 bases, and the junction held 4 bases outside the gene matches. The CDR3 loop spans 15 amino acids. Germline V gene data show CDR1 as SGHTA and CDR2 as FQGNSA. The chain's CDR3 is CASSFTTGGDSPLHF. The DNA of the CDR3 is TGTGCCAGCAGCTTTACGACAGGGGGCGATTCACCCCTCCACTTT.

CDR3 nucleotides: TGTGCCAGCAGTTTGCCGAGGTTCGGAAACACCATATATTTT. Protein: CASSLPRFGNTIYF. The J gene is TRBJ1-3, the V gene TRBV28; D gene uncertain. This CDR3 region has 14 residues. V dropped 3 bases and J dropped 4 bases, with 10 bases sitting between them. Per the germline V gene, CDR1 is MDHEN and CDR2 is SYDVKM.

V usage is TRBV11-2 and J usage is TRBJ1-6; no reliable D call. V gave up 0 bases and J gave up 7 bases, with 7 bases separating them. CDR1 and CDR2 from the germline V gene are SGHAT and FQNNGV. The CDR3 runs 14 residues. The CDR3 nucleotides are TGTGCCAGCAGCTTAGATTGGAGGAATTCACCCCTCCACTTT. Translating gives CASSLDWRNSPLHF.

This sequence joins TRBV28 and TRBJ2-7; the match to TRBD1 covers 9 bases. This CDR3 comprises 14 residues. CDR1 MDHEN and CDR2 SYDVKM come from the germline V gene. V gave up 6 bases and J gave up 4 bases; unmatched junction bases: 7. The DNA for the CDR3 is TGTGCCAGCAGACCTACAGGGGGCGATTACGAGCAGTACTTC. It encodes CASRPTGGDYEQYF.

CDR3 nucleotides: TGTGCCAGCAGCGGACCTACGATAGCGGGATCCAATGAGCAGTTCTTC. This gives the protein CASSGPTIAGSNEQFF. This chain connects TRBV11-1 to TRBJ2-1, with 8 bases matching TRBD2. Germline lookup yields CDR1 SGHAT and CDR2 FQDESV (reference sequence). J was trimmed by 6 bases and V by 5 bases; bases with no gene match: 12. The CDR3 is 16 amino acids.

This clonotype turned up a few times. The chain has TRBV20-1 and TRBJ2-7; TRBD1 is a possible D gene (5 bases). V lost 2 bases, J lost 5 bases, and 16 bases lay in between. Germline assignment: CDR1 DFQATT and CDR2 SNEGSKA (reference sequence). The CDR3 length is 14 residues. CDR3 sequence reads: CSARTGLVYDEQYF. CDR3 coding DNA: TGCAGTGCTAGAACAGGTTTAGTATACGACGAGCAGTACTTC.

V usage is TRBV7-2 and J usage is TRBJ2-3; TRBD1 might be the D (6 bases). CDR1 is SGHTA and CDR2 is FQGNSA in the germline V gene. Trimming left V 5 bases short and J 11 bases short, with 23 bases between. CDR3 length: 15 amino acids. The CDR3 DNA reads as TGTGCCAGCAGCCGTACAGGGATGTTCAGATATGGGCAGTATTTT. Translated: CASSRTGMFRYGQYF.

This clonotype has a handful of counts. CDR3: CATSERGITDTQYF. The DNA for the CDR3 is TGTGCCACCAGTGAGCGGGGAATCACAGATACGCAGTATTTT. The J gene is TRBJ2-3, the V gene TRBV24-1; perhaps TRBD2 as D (6 bases). V lost 4 bases and J lost 2, with 9 bases in between. Germline V gene sequence: CDR1 KGHDR, CDR2 SFDVKD. The CDR3 sequence is 14 residues long.

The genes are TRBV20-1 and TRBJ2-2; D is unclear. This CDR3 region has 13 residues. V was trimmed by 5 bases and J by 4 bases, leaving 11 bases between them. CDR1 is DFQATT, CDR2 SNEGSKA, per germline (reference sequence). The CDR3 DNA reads TGCAGTGCTCCTAGGACCCGCACCGGGGAGCTGTTTTTT. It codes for CSAPRTRTGELFF.

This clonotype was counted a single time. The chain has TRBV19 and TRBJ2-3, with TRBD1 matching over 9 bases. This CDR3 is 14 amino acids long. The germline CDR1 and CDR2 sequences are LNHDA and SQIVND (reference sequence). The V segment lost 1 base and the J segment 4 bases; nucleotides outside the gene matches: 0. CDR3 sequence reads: CASSIGQGADTQYF. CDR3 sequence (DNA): TGTGCCAGTAGTATAGGACAGGGGGCAGATACGCAGTATTTT.

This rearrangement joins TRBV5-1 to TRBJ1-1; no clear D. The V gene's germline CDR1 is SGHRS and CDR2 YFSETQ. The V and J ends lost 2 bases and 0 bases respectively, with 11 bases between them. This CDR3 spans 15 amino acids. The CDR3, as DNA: TGCGCCAGCAGCTTACGGGGAGAACTGAACACTGAAGCTTTCTTT. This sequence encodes CASSLRGELNTEAFF.

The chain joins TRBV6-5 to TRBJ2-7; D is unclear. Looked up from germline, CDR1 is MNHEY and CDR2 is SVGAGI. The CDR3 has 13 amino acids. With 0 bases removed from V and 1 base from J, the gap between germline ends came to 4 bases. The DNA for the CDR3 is TGTGCCAGCAGTTACTCTCATTCCTACGAGCAGTACTTC. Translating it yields CASSYSHSYEQYF.

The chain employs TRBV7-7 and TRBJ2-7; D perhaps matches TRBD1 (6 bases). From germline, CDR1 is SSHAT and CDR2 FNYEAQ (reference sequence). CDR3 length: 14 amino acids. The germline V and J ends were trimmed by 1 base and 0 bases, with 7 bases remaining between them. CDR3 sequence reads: CASSLGTDSYEQYF. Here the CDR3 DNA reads TGTGCCAGCAGCTTAGGGACAGACTCCTACGAGCAGTACTTC.

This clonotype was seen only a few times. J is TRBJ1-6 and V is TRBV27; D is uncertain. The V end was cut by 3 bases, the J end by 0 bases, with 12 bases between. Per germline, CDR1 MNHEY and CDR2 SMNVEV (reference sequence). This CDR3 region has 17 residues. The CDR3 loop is CASSFSSMGSYNSPLHF. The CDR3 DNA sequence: TGTGCCAGCAGTTTCAGCTCCATGGGCTCCTATAATTCACCCCTCCACTTT.

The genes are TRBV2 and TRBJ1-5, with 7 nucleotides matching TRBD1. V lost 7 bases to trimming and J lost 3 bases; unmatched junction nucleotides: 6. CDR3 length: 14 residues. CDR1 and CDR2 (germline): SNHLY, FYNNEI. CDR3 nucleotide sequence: TGTGCCAGCACCCGGGACAGAGACAATCAGCCCCAGCATTTT. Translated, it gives CASTRDRDNQPQHF.